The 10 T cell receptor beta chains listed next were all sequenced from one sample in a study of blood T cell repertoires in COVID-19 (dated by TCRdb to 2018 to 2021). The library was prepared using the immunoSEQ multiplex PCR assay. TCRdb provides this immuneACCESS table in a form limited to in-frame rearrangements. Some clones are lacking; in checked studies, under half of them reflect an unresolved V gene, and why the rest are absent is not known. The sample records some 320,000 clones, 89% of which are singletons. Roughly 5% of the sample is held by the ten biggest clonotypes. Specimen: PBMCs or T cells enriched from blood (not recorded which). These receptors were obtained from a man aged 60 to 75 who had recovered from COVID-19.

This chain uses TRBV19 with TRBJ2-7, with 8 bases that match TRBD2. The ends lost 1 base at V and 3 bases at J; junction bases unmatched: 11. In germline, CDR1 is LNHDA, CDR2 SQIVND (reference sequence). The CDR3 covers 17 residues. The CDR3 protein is CASSIAAGREEVYEQYF. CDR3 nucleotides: TGTGCCAGTAGTATAGCCGCCGGGAGGGAGGAAGTCTACGAGCAGTACTTC.

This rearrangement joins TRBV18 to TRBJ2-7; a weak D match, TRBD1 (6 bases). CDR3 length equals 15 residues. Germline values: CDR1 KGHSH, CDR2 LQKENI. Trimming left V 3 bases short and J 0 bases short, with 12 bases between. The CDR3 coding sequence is TGTGCCAGCTCACCGTTACAGGGAGCCTCCTACGAGCAGTACTTC. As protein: CASSPLQGASYEQYF. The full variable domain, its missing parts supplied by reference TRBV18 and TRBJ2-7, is NAGVMQNPRHLVRRRGQEARLRCSPMKGHSHVYWYRQLPEEGLKFMVYLQKENIIDESGMPKERFSAEFPKEGPSILRIQQVVRGDSAAYFCASSPLQGASYEQYFGPGTRLTVT.

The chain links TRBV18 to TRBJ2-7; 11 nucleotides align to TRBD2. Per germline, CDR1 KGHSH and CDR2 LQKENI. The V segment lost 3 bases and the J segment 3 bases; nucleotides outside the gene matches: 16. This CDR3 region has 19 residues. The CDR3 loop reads CASSPRPLMGTSGYYEQYF. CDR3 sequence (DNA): TGTGCCAGCTCACCTCGACCGTTGATGGGGACTAGCGGCTACTACGAGCAGTACTTC.

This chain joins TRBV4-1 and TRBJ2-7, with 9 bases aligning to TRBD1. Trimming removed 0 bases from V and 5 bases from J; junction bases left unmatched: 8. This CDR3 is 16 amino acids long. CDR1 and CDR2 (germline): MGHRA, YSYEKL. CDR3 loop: CASSQEGGDRVHEQYF. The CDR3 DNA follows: TGCGCCAGCAGCCAAGAAGGAGGGGACAGGGTACACGAGCAGTACTTC.

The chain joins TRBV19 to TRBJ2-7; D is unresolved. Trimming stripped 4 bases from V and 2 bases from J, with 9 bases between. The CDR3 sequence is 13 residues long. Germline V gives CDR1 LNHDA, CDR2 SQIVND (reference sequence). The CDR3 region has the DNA TGTGCCAGTAGTAGGGCCGGCGCCTACGAGCAGTACTTC. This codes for CASSRAGAYEQYF. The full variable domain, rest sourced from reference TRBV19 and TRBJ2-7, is DGGITQSPKYLFRKEGQNVTLSCEQNLNHDAMYWYRQDPGQGLRLIYYSQIVNDFQKGDIAEGYSVSREKKESFPLTVTSAQKNPTAFYLCASSRAGAYEQYFGPGTRLTVT.

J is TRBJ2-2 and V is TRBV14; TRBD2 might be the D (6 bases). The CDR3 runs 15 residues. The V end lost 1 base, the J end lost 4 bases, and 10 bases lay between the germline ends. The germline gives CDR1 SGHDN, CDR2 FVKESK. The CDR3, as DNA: TGTGCCAGCAGCCAAGGGCTAGCGCCCACCGGGGAGCTGTTTTTT. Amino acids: CASSQGLAPTGELFF.

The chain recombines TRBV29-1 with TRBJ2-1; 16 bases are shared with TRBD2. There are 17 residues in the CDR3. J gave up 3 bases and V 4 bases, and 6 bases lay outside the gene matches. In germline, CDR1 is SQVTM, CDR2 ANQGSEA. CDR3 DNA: TGCAGCGTTGCCGGGACTAGCGGGAGGGCACGCTACAATGAGCAGTTCTTC. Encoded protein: CSVAGTSGRARYNEQFF.

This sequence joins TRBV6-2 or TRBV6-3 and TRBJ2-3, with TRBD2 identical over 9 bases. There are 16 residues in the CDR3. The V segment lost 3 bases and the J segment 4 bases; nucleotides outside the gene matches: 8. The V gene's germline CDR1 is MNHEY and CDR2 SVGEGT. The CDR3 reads CASSYRTSAPSDTQYF. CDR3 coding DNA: TGTGCCAGCAGTTATCGGACTAGCGCCCCTTCAGATACGCAGTATTTT.

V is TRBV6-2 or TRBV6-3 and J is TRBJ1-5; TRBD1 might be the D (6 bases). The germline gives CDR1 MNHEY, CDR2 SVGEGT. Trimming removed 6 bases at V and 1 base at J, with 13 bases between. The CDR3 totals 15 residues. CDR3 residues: CASSRGGTSNQPQHF. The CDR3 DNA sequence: TGTGCCAGCAGCCGAGGGGGTACGAGCAATCAGCCCCAGCATTTT.

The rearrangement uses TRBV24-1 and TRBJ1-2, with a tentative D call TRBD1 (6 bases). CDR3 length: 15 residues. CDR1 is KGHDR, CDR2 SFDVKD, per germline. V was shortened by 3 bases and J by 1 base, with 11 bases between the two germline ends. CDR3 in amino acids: CATSDETGRNYGYTF. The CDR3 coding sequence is TGTGCCACCAGTGATGAGACAGGACGTAACTATGGCTACACCTTC.